The sample holds a few counts of the clone carrying this TCR beta chain. What it binds is not known. The germline V and J ends were trimmed by 5 bases and 4 bases, with 9 bases remaining between them. The CDR3 length is 13 residues. Germline V gene data show CDR1 as SQVTM and CDR2 as ANQGSEA. TCR alpha and beta CDR3 regions were amplified from RNA using iRepertoire nested multiplex PCR. One-step reverse transcription and amplification started from around 100-400 ng of tissue mRNA or PBMC total RNA. TCRdb passed the multiplex PCR reads through MiXCR, listing each CDR3 protein once. The sample carries under 130,000 distinct CDR3 sequences, about 28% recorded once. This record belongs to a study of glioma-infiltrating T cells. General observations from the study: Only very few CDR3 sequences appeared in both tissue and blood. Tissue-blood divergence was below expectation in non-neoplastic patients, above in gliomas.

This receptor was taken from a human donor with low-grade glioma or glioblastoma, undergoing nonglioma brain surgery, or in good health (not recorded which). The chain combines TRBV29-1 with TRBJ2-6; D remains ambiguous. The specimen was glioma tissue, nonneoplastic brain tissue, or PBMCs (not recorded which). Written as DNA, the CDR3 is TGCAGCGTTCGGAAAGACGGGGCCAACGTCCTGACTTTC. Protein product: CSVRKDGANVLTF.